The clone carrying this T cell receptor beta chain was counted once. Assay used: immunoSEQ multiplex PCR; TCRdb lists only in-frame clones, some missing. The data contain some 260,000 clones, roughly 80% of them seen just once; the ten biggest clones take up 7.5% to 10%. The CDR3 spans 12 residues. The ends were cut back, 1 base at V and 14 bases at J, with 10 bases in the middle. The germline gives CDR1 SGHKS, CDR2 YYEKEE (reference sequence). This sample was taken from a study of blood T cell repertoires in COVID-19. Study at large: Both acute and convalescent COVID-19 samples were obtained from the United States, Italy and Spain. In each case, the material was cDNA or gDNA derived from T cells, B-cell-depleted T cells, or PBMCs.

This TCR came from a man older than 75 with acute or convalescent COVID-19. The rearrangement uses TRBV5-5 and TRBJ1-6; D uncertain. Sequences were obtained from peripheral blood. The CDR3 loop is CASSLLSRTLHF. The CDR3 DNA is TGTGCCAGCAGCTTGCTATCGAGGACCCTCCACTTT.